This T cell receptor beta chain was obtained from a study of tumor-infiltrating lymphocytes in primary liver carcinoma. Unsorted whole blood yielded the blood RNA, and germline DNA was also extracted. Synthesis of TCR beta cDNA was carried out from 450 to 500 ng total RNA with a constant-region primer. The TCR beta library was amplified through three nested multiplex PCR rounds in a modified ARM-PCR procedure. The study ran its first two PCR rounds for roughly 11 cycles each, using TRBV1-TRBV30 forward primers and a C-beta reverse primer. TCRdb recomputed calls from the multiplex PCR reads with MiXCR, one row per CDR3 protein. The table includes 310,000 or so distinct CDR3 sequences, around three fifths detected once. As for this clonotype: A much bigger clone sits one base away, suggesting this may be a read error. The CDR3 does not close with the conserved phenylalanine or tryptophan, likely indicating a read error.

V was pared by 9 bases and J by 14 bases, with 11 bases between. There are 10 residues in the CDR3. The receptor comes from a woman in her twenties or thirties with primary liver carcinoma and hepatitis B virus infection. The rearrangement uses TRBV12-3 or TRBV12-4 and TRBJ1-6; D perhaps matches TRBD1 (5 bases). The material sequenced was peripheral blood. The CDR3 loop reads CASGGGALHS. Written as DNA, the CDR3 is TGTGCCAGTGGGGGAGGGGCCCTCCACTCT.